Listed below are T cell receptor beta chains from one sample, sequenced in a study of blood T cell repertoires in COVID-19. Sequencing was performed with immunoSEQ multiplex PCR; in TCRdb, only in-frame clones are kept and a portion is missing. The sample lists some 240,000 clones, 80% to 90% occurring once. The sample consisted of peripheral blood. The receptors shown here come from a man aged 50-60 years with active or convalescent COVID-19. Each CDR3 is given with its conserved first and last residue. The D gene is left open where the match is weak. The listing skips clone size in some rows; elsewhere it reads once, few, many or a size class.

v_call	j_call	d_call	clone_size	cdr3_aa	cdr3_nt
TRBV11-2	TRBJ2-2	.	.	CASSLALPANTGELFF	TGTGCCAGCAGCTTAGCCCTCCCCGCGAACACCGGGGAGCTGTTTTTT
TRBV10-2	TRBJ1-1	TRBD1	few	CASRRQGLDTEAFF	TGCGCCAGTAGACGACAGGGGTTAGACACTGAAGCTTTCTTT
TRBV18	TRBJ2-1	.	.	CASSPPGGEQFF	TGTGCCAGCTCACCACCAGGAGGTGAGCAGTTCTTC
TRBV19	TRBJ2-6	TRBD1	.	CASRGTGGAGANVLTF	TGTGCCAGTAGGGGGACAGGGGGTGCTGGGGCCAACGTCCTGACTTTC
TRBV18	TRBJ1-3	.	.	CASSPTRRGSGNTIYF	TGTGCCAGCTCACCAACACGCCGGGGCTCTGGAAACACCATATATTTT
TRBV4-2	TRBJ1-1	.	.	CASSQGGEAFF	TGTGCCAGCAGCCAAGGGGGCGAAGCTTTCTTT
TRBV5-1	TRBJ1-1	.	.	CASSLLLGAGPEAFF	TGCGCCAGCAGTCTTCTCCTAGGGGCAGGGCCTGAAGCTTTCTTT
TRBV29-1	TRBJ2-5	TRBD2	once	CSVSSGSTAQYF	TGCAGCGTGTCTAGCGGGAGTACGGCCCAGTACTTC
TRBV11-2	TRBJ1-3	TRBD1	.	CASSWPFGQVQDTIYF	TGTGCCAGCAGCTGGCCCTTTGGACAGGTCCAGGACACCATATATTTT
TRBV5-1	TRBJ2-1	.	.	CASSQAGATNEQFF	TGCGCCAGCAGTCAAGCTGGGGCTACCAATGAGCAGTTCTTC
TRBV10-3	TRBJ1-6	.	.	CAISEYRTDTNSPLHF	TGTGCCATCAGTGAATATAGGACAGACACTAATTCACCCCTCCACTTT
TRBV7-2	TRBJ1-2	TRBD1	.	CASSLLGQGGRNYGYTF	TGTGCCAGCAGCTTATTGGGACAGGGGGGGAGAAACTATGGCTACACCTTC
TRBV28	TRBJ1-1	.	.	CASSFSYTEAFF	TGTGCCAGCAGTTTCAGTTACACTGAAGCTTTCTTT
TRBV6-5	TRBJ2-7	TRBD1	.	CATYYRGRDYEQYF	TGTGCCACCTACTACAGGGGGCGCGACTACGAGCAGTACTTC
TRBV19	TRBJ2-6	.	.	CASSQDYLSGANVLTF	TGTGCCAGTAGTCAGGACTACCTCTCTGGGGCCAACGTCCTGACTTTC
TRBV25-1	TRBJ1-4	.	.	CASSGSGPLGEKLFF	TGTGCCAGCAGTGGCTCAGGGCCCCTAGGCGAAAAACTGTTTTTT
TRBV11-1	TRBJ1-2	.	.	CASSFTGDYGYTF	TGTGCCAGCAGCTTCACAGGTGACTATGGCTACACCTTC
TRBV18	TRBJ2-1	TRBD1	many	CASSPSIGTGTYNEQFF	TGTGCCAGCTCCCCCAGTATCGGGACAGGAACCTACAATGAGCAGTTCTTC
TRBV2	TRBJ2-2	TRBD2	few	CASSAPSGRVLCVGELFF	TGTGCCAGCAGTGCGCCTAGCGGGAGAGTTTTGTGCGTCGGGGAGCTGTTTTTT
TRBV15	TRBJ2-2	.	.	CATSRDSWELFF	TGTGCCACCAGCAGAGATTCATGGGAGCTGTTTTTT
TRBV7-9	TRBJ2-1	.	.	CASSLAGFGYEQFF	TGTGCCAGCAGCTTAGCGGGTTTCGGGTATGAGCAGTTCTTC
TRBV6-5	TRBJ2-1	TRBD2	.	CASRDSGGAYNEQFF	TGTGCCAGCAGGGATAGCGGGGGGGCCTACAATGAGCAGTTCTTC
TRBV4-1	TRBJ1-6	TRBD1	.	CASSHPSDRVNSPLHF	TGCGCCAGCAGCCACCCTAGCGACAGGGTGAATTCACCCCTCCACTTT
TRBV7-9	TRBJ2-7	.	.	CASSLNSYEQYF	TGTGCCAGCAGCTTAAACAGCTACGAGCAGTACTTC
TRBV6-2/TRBV6-3	TRBJ1-5	.	.	CASSYLVTDNQPQHF	TGTGCCAGCAGTTACCTGGTTACAGACAATCAGCCCCAGCATTTT
TRBV5-6	TRBJ2-7	TRBD1	many	CASSFATGEEQYF	TGTGCCAGCAGCTTCGCAACAGGGGAGGAGCAGTACTTC
TRBV7-2	TRBJ2-2	TRBD1	.	CASSLYAGGTGELFF	TGTGCCAGCAGCTTATACGCAGGGGGCACCGGGGAGCTGTTTTTT
TRBV5-1	TRBJ2-7	.	.	CASSLITDTYEQYF	TGCGCCAGCAGCCTTATAACGGACACCTACGAGCAGTACTTC
TRBV30	TRBJ1-3	TRBD1	.	CAWNRGTGNTIYF	TGTGCCTGGAACAGGGGAACTGGAAACACCATATATTTT
TRBV27	TRBJ2-5	TRBD1	.	CASSLMRTGGWETQYF	TGTGCCAGCAGTTTAATGAGGACAGGGGGCTGGGAGACCCAGTACTTC
TRBV2	TRBJ2-7	TRBD2	.	CASNLASGRYEQYF	TGTGCCAGCAATTTGGCTAGCGGGAGATACGAGCAGTACTTC
TRBV28	TRBJ2-5	TRBD1	.	CASSLMGGQVQETQYF	TGTGCCAGCAGTTTAATGGGGGGACAGGTCCAAGAGACCCAGTACTTC
TRBV5-4	TRBJ2-3	TRBD2	once	CASSFRTSPTTDTQYF	TGTGCCAGCAGCTTTCGGACTAGCCCTACGACAGATACGCAGTATTTT
TRBV7-2	TRBJ2-3	TRBD2	.	CASSLEGGRADTQYF	TGTGCCAGCAGCTTAGAGGGCGGGAGGGCAGATACGCAGTATTTT
TRBV3-1/TRBV3-2	TRBJ2-7	.	.	CASSQEGGYEQYF	TGTGCCAGCAGCCAAGAAGGGGGCTACGAGCAGTACTTC
TRBV6-6	TRBJ2-5	.	.	CASSHARGTQYF	TGTGCCAGCAGTCACGCAAGAGGGACCCAGTACTTC
TRBV18	TRBJ1-5	.	.	CASSRTDANQPQHF	TGTGCCAGCTCTCGGACAGACGCTAATCAGCCCCAGCATTTT
TRBV4-3	TRBJ2-3	TRBD2	.	CASSPWGGTQYF	TGCGCCAGCAGCCCATGGGGGGGTACGCAGTATTTT
TRBV15	TRBJ1-4	.	.	CATSRGPGKGEKLFF	TGTGCCACCAGCAGAGGGCCGGGAAAAGGTGAAAAACTGTTTTTT
TRBV5-1	TRBJ2-7	TRBD1	.	CASSLGQTGVSYEQYF	TGCGCCAGCAGCTTAGGGCAGACAGGGGTCTCCTACGAGCAGTACTTC
TRBV27	TRBJ1-3	TRBD1	.	CASSTTGPSGNTIYF	TGTGCCAGCAGTACGACAGGGCCCTCTGGAAACACCATATATTTT
TRBV7-2	TRBJ2-7	.	.	CASSLRELGFYEQYF	TGTGCCAGCAGCCTGAGGGAACTGGGCTTCTACGAGCAGTACTTC
TRBV15	TRBJ2-7	.	once	CATSPHRVPYEQYF	TGTGCCACCAGCCCTCACAGGGTACCTTACGAGCAGTACTTC
TRBV10-1	TRBJ2-7	TRBD2	.	CASSEFSTGLLRSGTPRHEQYF	TGCGCCAGCAGTGAGTTTTCCACGGGGCTACTCCGTAGCGGGACTCCTAGACACGAGCAGTACTTC
TRBV9	TRBJ2-1	.	.	CASSPLGQYNEQFF	TGTGCCAGCAGCCCGCTAGGACAGTACAATGAGCAGTTCTTC